These 6 T cell receptor beta chains were all obtained from the same sample, sequenced in a study of PD-L1 blockade in urothelial cancer (dated 2017 in TCRdb). Library preparation used the immunoSEQ multiplex PCR assay. TCRdb retrieved this table from immuneACCESS and kept in-frame rearrangements only. Not all clones are present; in checked studies, unresolved V genes account for under half, and no reason is known for the remainder. The sample includes under 35,000 clones, with about 87% observed a single time. Less than 2% of the sample rests with the top ten. The sample was PBMCs, taken around atezolizumab (anti-PD-L1) treatment. The source of these receptors is a man aged 45-65 years with urothelial cancer.

The chain carries TRBV28 and TRBJ2-5; 7 nucleotides agree with TRBD1. CDR1 MDHEN and CDR2 SYDVKM come from the germline V gene. The CDR3 has 16 amino acids. V lost 3 bases, J lost 5 bases, and 12 bases stayed unmatched. In DNA, the CDR3 is TGTGCCAGCAGTTTCCCAACAGGGGCGGTCGGCGAGACCCAGTACTTC. Amino acids: CASSFPTGAVGETQYF.

The chain carries TRBV7-8 and TRBJ2-2; D possibly uses TRBD1 or TRBD2 (9 bases each). V lost 5 bases and J lost 2, with 27 bases in between. Per the germline V gene, CDR1 is SGHVS and CDR2 is FQNEAQ. CDR3 length: 20 residues. CDR3: CASSAGTGRETSGNTGELFF. The CDR3 DNA reads as TGTGCCAGCAGCGCCGGGACAGGGAGGGAGACTAGCGGCAACACCGGGGAGCTGTTTTTT.

The chain carries TRBV2 and TRBJ2-2; D may be TRBD2 (6 bases). V lost 7 bases, J lost 3 bases, and 12 bases lay in between. The CDR3 is made up of 14 amino acids. The germline CDR1 and CDR2 sequences are SNHLY and FYNNEI. Written as DNA, the CDR3 is TGTGCCAGCATGGGGGGAATCGACACCGGGGAGCTGTTTTTT. Translating it yields CASMGGIDTGELFF.

The V gene is TRBV2, the J gene TRBJ1-2, with 7 bases aligning to TRBD1. Germline V gene lookup returns CDR1 SNHLY and CDR2 FYNNEI. V lost 6 bases, J lost 4 bases, and 5 bases stayed unmatched. The CDR3 has 13 residues. This chain's CDR3 is CASRPTGTYGYTF. CDR3 bases: TGTGCCAGCAGGCCGACAGGGACCTATGGCTACACCTTC.

The chain is built from TRBV7-9 and TRBJ2-3; 8 bases agree with TRBD2. In germline, CDR1 is SEHNR, CDR2 FQNEAQ (reference sequence). The CDR3 totals 18 residues. V shed 5 bases, J shed 5 bases, and the junction held 18 bases outside the gene matches. This CDR3 reads CASSTAGWSGGVGDTQYF. CDR3 nucleotides: TGTGCCAGCAGCACGGCCGGTTGGAGCGGGGGAGTTGGAGATACGCAGTATTTT.

This clone was recorded only once. The chain employs TRBV7-2 and TRBJ1-1; 8 bases are a match to TRBD1. Germline trimming cut 5 bases from V and 5 bases from J; bases unmatched to any gene: 10. CDR1 and CDR2 from the germline V gene are SGHTA and FQGNSA. The CDR3 loop spans 15 amino acids. The CDR3 reads CASSLRQGLRTEAFF. For the CDR3, the DNA is TGTGCCAGCAGCCTGCGACAGGGGTTGCGGACTGAAGCTTTCTTT.